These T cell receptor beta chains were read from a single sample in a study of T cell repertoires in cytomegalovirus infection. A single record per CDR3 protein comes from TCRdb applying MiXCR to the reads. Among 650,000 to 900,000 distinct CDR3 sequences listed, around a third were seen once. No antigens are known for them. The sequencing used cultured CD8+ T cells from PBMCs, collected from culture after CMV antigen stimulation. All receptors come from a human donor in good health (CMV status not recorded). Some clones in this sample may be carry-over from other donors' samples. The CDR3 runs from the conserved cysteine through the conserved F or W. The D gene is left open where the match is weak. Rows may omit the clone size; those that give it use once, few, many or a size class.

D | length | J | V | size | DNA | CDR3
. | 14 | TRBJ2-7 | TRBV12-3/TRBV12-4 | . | TGTGCCAGCAGCCTTGCGCTCATGGATGCCGAGCAGTACTTC | CASSLALMDAEQYF
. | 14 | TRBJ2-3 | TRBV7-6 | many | TGTGCCAGCAGCGCCGACAGGAGCACAGATACGCAGTATTTT | CASSADRSTDTQYF
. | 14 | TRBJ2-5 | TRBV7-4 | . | TGTGCCAGCAGCCCTCCATATCGTCAAGAGACCCAGTACTTC | CASSPPYRQETQYF
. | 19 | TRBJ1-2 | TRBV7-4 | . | TGTGCCAGCAGCTTATCTGCTTTCCCGACGGGACGACTCGTCTATGGCTACACCTTC | CASSLSAFPTGRLVYGYTF
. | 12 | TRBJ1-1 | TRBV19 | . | TGTGCCACCCACTGGGGACGGATCGAAGCTTTCTTT | CATHWGRIEAFF
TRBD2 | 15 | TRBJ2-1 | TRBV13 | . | TGTGCCAGCAGCTTAGGCCGGACTAGCCACAATGAGCAGTTCTTC | CASSLGRTSHNEQFF
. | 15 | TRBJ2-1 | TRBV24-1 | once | TGTGCCACCAGTGAGGAGTTGGCCGGAGACAATGAGCAGTTCTTC | CATSEELAGDNEQFF
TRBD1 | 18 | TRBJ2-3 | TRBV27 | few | TGTGCCAGCAGTTTATTAGGGGACAGGGGAGCTAGCACAGATACGCAGTATTTT | CASSLLGDRGASTDTQYF
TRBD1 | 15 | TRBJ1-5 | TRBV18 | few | TGTGCCAGCTCACCAGAGACAGGGTCGGGGGAGCCCCAGCATTTT | CASSPETGSGEPQHF
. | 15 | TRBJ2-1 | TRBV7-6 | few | TGTGCCAGCAGCATCACGTCCTTCTCCTACAATGAGCAGTTCTTC | CASSITSFSYNEQFF
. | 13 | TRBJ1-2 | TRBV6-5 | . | TGTGCCAGTACCCGCAGCCCGAACTATGGCTACACCTTC | CASTRSPNYGYTF
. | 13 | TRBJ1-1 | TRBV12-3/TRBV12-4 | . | TGTGCCAGCAGTTTTATCGTGTGGCGCCCGGCTTTCTTT | CASSFIVWRPAFF
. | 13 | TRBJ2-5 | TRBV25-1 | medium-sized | TGTGCCAGCCACTCGGACAGCTTGGAGACCCAGTACTTC | CASHSDSLETQYF
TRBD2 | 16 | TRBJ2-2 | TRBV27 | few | TGTGCCAGCAGTTCCCGACTAGCGAAACGGGGCGGGGAGCTGTTTTTT | CASSSRLAKRGGELFF
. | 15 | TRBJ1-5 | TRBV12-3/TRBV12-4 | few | TGTGCCAGCAGTTCCGCGGGGCGGCGAAATCAGCCCCAGCATTTT | CASSSAGRRNQPQHF